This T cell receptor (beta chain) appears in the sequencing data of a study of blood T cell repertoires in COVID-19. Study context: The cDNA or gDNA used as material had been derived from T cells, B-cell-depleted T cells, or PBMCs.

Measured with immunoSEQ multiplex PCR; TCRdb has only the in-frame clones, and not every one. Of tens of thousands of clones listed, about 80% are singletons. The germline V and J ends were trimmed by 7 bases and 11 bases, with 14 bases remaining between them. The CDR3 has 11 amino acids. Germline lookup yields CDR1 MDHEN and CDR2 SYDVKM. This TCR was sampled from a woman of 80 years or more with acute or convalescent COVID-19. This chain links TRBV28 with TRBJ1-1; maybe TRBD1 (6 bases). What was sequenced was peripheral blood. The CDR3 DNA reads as TGTGCCAGCACCGCCTGGACAGAGGCTTTCTTT. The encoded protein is CASTAWTEAFF.